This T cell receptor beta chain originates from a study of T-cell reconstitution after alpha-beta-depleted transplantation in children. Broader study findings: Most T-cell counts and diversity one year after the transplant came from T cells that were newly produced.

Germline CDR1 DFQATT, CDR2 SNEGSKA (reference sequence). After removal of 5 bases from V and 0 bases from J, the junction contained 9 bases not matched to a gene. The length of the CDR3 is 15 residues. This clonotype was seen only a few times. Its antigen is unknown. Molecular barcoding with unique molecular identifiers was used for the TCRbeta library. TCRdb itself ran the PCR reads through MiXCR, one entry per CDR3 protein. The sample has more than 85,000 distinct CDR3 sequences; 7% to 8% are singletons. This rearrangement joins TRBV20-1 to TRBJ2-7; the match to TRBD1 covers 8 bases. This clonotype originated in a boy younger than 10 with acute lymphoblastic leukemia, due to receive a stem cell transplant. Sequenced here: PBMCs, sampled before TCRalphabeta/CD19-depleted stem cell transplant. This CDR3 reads CSALNDRGNSYEQYF. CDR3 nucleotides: TGCAGTGCTCTGAACGACAGGGGTAACTCCTACGAGCAGTACTTC.